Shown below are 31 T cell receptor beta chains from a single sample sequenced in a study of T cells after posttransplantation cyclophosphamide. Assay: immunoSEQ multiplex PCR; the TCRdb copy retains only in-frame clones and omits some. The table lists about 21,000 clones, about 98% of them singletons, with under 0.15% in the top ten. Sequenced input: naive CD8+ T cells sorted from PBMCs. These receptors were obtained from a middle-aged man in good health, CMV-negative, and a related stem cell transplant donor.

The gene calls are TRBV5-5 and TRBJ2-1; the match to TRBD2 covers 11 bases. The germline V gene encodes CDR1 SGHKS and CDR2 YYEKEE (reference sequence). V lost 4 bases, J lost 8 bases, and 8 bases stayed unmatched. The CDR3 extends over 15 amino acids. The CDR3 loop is CASSPRTSGLDEQFF. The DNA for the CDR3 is TGTGCCAGCAGCCCTAGGACTAGCGGGTTGGATGAGCAGTTCTTC.

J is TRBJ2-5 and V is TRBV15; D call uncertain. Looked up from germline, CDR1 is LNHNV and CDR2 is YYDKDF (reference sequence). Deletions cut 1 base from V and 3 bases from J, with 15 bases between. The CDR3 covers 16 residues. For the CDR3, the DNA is TGTGCCACCAGCAGAGCCACCTCAGTATCAAAAGAGACCCAGTACTTC. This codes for CATSRATSVSKETQYF.

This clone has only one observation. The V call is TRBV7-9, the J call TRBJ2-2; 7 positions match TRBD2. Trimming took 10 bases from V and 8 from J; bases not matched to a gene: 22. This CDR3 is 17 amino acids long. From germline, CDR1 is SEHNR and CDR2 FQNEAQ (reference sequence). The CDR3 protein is CATWDSSGPRRLGELFF. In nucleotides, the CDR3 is TGTGCCACCTGGGACTCTAGCGGCCCTCGGAGGTTGGGGGAGCTGTTTTTT.

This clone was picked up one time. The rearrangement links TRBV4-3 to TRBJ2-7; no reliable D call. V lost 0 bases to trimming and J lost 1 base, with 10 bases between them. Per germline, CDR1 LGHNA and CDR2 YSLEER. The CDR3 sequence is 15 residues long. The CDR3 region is CASSQDLATSYEQYF. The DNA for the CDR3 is TGCGCCAGCAGCCAAGATCTGGCGACATCCTACGAGCAGTACTTC.

This CDR3 reads CASSITAYNEQFF. In DNA, the CDR3 is TGTGCCAGCAGTATTACAGCCTACAATGAGCAGTTCTTC. This chain uses TRBV27 with TRBJ2-1; no firm D call. The CDR3 has 13 amino acids. Germline V gives CDR1 MNHEY, CDR2 SMNVEV (reference sequence). V was pared by 5 bases and J by 2 bases, with 7 bases between.

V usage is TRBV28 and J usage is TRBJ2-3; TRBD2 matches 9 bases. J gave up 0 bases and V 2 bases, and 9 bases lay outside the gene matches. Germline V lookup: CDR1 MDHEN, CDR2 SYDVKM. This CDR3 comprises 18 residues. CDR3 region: CASSLPPGTSGSTDTQYF. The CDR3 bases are TGTGCCAGCAGTTTACCACCTGGAACTAGCGGGAGCACAGATACGCAGTATTTT.

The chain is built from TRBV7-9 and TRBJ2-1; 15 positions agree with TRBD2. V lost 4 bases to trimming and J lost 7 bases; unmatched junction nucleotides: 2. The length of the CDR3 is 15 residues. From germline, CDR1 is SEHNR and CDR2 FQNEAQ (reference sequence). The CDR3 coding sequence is TGTGCCAGCAGCTGGGGACTAGCGGGAGGAAATGAGCAGTTCTTC. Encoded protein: CASSWGLAGGNEQFF.

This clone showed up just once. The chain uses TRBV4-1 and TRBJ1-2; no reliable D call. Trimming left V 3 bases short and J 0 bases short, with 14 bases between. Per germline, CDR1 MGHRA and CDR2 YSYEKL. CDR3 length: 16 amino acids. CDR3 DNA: TGCGCCAGCAGCCATAGAGGAGGACCCACTAACTATGGCTACACCTTC. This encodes CASSHRGGPTNYGYTF.

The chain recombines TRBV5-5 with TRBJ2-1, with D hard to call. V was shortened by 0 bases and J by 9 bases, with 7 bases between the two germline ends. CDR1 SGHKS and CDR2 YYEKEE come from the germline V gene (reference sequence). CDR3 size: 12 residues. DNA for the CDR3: TGTGCCAGCAGCTTGGACTTTAGTGAGCAGTTCTTC. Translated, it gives CASSLDFSEQFF.

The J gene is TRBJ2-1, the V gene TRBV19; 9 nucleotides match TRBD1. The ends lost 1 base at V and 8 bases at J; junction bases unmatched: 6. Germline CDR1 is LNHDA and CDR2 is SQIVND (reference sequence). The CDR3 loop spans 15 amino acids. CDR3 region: CASSIGGTGMDEQFF. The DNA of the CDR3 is TGTGCCAGTAGTATAGGGGGGACAGGGATGGATGAGCAGTTCTTC. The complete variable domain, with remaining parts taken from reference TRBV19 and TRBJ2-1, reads DGGITQSPKYLFRKEGQNVTLSCEQNLNHDAMYWYRQDPGQGLRLIYYSQIVNDFQKGDIAEGYSVSREKKESFPLTVTSAQKNPTAFYLCASSIGGTGMDEQFFGPGTRLTVL.

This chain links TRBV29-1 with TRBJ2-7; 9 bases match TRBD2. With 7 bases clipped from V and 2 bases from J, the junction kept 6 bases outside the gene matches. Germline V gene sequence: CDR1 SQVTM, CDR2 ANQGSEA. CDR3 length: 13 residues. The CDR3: CSAETSGTYEQYF. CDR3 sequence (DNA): TGCAGCGCGGAGACTAGCGGAACCTACGAGCAGTACTTC.

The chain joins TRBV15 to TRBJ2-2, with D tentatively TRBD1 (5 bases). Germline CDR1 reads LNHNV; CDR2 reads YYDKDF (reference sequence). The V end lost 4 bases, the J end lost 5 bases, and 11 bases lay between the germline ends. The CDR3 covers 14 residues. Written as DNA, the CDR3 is TGTGCCACCAGCACCCGCAGGGTAACCGGGGAGCTGTTTTTT. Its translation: CATSTRRVTGELFF.

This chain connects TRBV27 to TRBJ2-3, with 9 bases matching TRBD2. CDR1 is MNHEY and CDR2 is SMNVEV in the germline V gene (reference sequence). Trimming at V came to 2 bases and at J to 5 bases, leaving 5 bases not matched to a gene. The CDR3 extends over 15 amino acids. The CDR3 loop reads CASSLEVAGEDTQYF. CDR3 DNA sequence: TGTGCCAGCAGTTTAGAGGTAGCGGGAGAAGATACGCAGTATTTT.

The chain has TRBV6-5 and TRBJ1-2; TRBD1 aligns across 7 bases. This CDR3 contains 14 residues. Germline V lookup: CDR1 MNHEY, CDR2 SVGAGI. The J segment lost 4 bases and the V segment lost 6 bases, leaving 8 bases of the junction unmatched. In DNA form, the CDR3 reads TGTGCCAGCAGATCCGGACAGGAGACCTATGGCTACACCTTC. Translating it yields CASRSGQETYGYTF.

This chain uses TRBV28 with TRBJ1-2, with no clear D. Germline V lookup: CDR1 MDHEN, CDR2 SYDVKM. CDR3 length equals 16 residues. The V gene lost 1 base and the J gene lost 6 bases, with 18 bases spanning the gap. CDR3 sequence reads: CASSLSYNSQEDGYTF. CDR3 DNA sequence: TGTGCCAGCAGTTTATCTTATAATTCGCAGGAGGATGGCTACACCTTC.

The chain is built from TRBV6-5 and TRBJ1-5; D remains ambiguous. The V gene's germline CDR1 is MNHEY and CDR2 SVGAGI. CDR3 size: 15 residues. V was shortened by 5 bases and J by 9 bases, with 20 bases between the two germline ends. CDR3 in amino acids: CASSPGGYLSWPQHF. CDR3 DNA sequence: TGTGCCAGCAGTCCCGGCGGGTACCTGAGCTGGCCCCAGCATTTT.

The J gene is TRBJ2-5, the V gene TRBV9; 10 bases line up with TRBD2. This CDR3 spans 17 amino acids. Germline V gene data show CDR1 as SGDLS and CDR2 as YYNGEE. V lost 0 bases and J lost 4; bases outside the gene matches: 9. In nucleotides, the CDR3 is TGTGCCAGCAGCGTAGGGGCTAGCGGGAGTCGGTTAGAGACCCAGTACTTC. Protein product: CASSVGASGSRLETQYF.

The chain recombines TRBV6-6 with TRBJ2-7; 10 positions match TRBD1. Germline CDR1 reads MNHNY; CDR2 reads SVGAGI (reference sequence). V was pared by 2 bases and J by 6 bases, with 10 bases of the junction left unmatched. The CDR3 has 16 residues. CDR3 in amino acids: CASSYPLGTGEFEQYF. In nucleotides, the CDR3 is TGTGCCAGCAGTTACCCCCTCGGGACAGGGGAATTCGAGCAGTACTTC.

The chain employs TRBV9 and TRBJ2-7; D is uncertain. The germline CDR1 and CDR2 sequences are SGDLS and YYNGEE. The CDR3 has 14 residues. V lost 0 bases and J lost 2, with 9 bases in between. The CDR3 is CASSVDSATYEQYF. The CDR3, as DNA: TGTGCCAGCAGCGTAGATTCAGCGACCTACGAGCAGTACTTC.

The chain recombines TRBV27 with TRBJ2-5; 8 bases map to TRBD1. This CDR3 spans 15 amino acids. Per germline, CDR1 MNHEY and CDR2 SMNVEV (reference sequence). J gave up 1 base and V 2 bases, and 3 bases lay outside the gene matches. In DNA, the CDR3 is TGTGCCAGCAGTTTAGGGGACAGGCTCCAAGAGACCCAGTACTTC. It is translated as CASSLGDRLQETQYF.

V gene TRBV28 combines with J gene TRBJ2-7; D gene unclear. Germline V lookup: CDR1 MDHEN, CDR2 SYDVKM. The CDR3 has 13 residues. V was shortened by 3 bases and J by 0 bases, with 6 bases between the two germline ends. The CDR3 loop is CASSLVSSYEQYF. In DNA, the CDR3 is TGTGCCAGCAGTTTGGTCAGCTCCTACGAGCAGTACTTC.

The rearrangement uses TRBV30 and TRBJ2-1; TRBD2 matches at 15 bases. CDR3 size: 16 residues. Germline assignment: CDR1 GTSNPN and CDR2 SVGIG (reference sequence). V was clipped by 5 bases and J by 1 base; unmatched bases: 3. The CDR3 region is CAWGGLAGGSYNEQFF. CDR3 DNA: TGTGCCTGGGGGGGACTAGCGGGAGGTTCCTACAATGAGCAGTTCTTC.

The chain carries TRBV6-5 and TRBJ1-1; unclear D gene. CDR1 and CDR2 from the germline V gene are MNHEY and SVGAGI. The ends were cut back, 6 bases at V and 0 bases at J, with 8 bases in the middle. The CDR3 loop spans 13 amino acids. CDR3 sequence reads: CASRRMMNTEAFF. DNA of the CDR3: TGTGCCAGCAGGCGGATGATGAACACTGAAGCTTTCTTT.

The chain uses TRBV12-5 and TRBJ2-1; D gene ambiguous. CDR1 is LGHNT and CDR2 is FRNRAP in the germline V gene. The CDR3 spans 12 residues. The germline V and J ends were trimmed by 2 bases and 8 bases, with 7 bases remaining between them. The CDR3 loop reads CASGLSVHEQFF. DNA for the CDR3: TGTGCTAGTGGTTTGTCGGTCCATGAGCAGTTCTTC.

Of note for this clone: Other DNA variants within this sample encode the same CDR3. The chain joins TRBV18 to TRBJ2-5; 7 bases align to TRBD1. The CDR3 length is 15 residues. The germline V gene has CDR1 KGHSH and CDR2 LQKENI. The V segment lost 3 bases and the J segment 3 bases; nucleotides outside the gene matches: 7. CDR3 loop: CASSPSGTDKETQYF. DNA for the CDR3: TGTGCCAGCTCACCTTCGGGGACAGACAAAGAGACCCAGTACTTC.

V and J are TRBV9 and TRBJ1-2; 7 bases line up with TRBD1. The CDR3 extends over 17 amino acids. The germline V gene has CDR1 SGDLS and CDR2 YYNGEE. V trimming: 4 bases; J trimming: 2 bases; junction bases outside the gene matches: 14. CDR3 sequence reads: CASSSPTGTALNYGYTF. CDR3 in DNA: TGTGCCAGCAGCTCGCCCACCGGGACAGCTTTAAACTATGGCTACACCTTC.

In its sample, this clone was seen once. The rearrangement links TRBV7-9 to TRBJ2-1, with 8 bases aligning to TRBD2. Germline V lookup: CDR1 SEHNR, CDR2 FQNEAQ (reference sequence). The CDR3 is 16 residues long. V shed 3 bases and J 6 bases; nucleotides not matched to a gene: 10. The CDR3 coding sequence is TGTGCCAGCAGCTTGGGCTGGGGGCTAGCGGGCAATGAGCAGTTCTTC. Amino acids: CASSLGWGLAGNEQFF.

The CDR3 DNA reads TGCGCCAGCAGCCAAGGACGGACAGAGAACACTGAAGCTTTCTTT. Translated: CASSQGRTENTEAFF. The rearrangement links TRBV4-1 to TRBJ1-1, with a tentative D call TRBD1 (6 bases). V lost 1 base to trimming and J lost 1 base, with 10 bases between them. CDR3 size: 15 residues. Looked up from germline, CDR1 is MGHRA and CDR2 is YSYEKL.

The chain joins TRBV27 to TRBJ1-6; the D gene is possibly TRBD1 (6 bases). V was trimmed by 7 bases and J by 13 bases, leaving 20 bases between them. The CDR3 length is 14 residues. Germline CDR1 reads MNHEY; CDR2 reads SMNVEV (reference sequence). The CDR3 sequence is CASTAGALLSPLHF. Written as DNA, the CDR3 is TGTGCCAGCACAGCGGGGGCGTTGTTATCCCCCCTCCACTTT.

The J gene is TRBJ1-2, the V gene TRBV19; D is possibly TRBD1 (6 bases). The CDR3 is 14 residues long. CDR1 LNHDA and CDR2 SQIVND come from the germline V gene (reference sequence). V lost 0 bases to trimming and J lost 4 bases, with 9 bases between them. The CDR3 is CASSIDRGTYGYTF. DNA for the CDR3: TGTGCCAGTAGTATAGACAGGGGTACCTATGGCTACACCTTC.

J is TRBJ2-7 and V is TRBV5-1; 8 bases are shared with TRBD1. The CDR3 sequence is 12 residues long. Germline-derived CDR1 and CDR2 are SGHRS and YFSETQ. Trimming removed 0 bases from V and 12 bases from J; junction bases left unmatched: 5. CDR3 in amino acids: CASSLEQGESYF. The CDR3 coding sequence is TGCGCCAGCAGCTTGGAACAGGGGGAGTCGTACTTC.